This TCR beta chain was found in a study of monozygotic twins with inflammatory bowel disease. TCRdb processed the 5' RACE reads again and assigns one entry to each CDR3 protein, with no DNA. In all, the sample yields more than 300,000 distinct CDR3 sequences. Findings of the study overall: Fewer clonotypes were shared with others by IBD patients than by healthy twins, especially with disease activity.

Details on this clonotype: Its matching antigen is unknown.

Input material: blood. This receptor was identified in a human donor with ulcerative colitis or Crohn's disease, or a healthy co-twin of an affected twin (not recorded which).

The CDR3 is CASSQYRDSNYGYTF. This chain joins TRBV14 and TRBJ1-2; TCRdb calls TRBD1, which cannot be checked without DNA. The CDR3 runs to 15 residues. Germline CDR1 and CDR2: SGHDN and FVKESK.